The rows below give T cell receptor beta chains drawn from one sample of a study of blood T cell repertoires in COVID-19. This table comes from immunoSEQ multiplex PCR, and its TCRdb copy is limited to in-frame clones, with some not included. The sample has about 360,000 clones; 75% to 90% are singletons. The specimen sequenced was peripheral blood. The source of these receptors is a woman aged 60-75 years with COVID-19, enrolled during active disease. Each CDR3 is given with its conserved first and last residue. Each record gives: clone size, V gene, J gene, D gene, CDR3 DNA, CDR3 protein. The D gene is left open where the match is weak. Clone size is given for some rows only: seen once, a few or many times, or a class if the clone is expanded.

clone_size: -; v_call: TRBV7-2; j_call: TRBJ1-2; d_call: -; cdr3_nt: TGTGCCAGCAGCACCGACAGGAGCTATGGCTACACCTTC; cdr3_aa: CASSTDRSYGYTF
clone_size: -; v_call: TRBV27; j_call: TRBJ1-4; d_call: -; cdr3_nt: TGTGCCAGCAGTTTGGGGCAGAATAATGAAAAACTGTTTTTT; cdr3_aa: CASSLGQNNEKLFF
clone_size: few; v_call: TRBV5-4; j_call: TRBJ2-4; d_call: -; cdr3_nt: TGTGCCAGTCACCTAGGCGGAGCCAAAAACATTCAGTACTTC; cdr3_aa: CASHLGGAKNIQYF
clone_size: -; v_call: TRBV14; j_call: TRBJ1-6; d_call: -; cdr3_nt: TGTGCCAGCAGCCAAGAGGGGGCTAGGAATTCACCCCTCCACTTT; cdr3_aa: CASSQEGARNSPLHF
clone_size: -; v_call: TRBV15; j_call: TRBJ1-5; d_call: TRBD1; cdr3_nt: TGTGCCACCAGCGTGCAGGGGGATCAGCCCCAGCATTTT; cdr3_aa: CATSVQGDQPQHF
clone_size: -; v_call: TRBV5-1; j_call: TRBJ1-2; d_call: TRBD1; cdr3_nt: TGCGCCAGCAGCTTACAGGGGGCGCCTAACTATGGCTACACCTTC; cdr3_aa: CASSLQGAPNYGYTF
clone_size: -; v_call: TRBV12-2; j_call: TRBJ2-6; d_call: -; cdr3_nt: TGTGCAAGTCGCTTAGCTACTCGTGCTGGGGCCAACGTCCTGACTTTC; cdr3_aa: CASRLATRAGANVLTF
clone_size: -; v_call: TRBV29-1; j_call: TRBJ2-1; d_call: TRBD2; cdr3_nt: TGCAGCGTTGATGGGCTAGCGGGTTCCTACAATGAGCAGTTCTTC; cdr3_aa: CSVDGLAGSYNEQFF
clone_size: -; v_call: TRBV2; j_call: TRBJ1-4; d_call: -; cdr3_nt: TGTGCCAGCAGTGAAGGGACAGTACCTGAAAAACTGTTTTTT; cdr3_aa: CASSEGTVPEKLFF
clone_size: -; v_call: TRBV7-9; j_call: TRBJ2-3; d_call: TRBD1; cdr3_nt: TGTGCCAGCAGGTCGACAGGGCACCAAGATACGCAGTATTTT; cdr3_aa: CASRSTGHQDTQYF
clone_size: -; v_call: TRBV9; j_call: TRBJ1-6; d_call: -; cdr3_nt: TGTGCCAGCAGCACCTCGTTTACAGGGAATAATTCACCCCTCCACTTT; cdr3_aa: CASSTSFTGNNSPLHF
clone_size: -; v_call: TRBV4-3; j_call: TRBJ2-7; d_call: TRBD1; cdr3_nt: TGCGCCAGCAGCCAATACGAGGGGGCAGACGAGCAGTACTTC; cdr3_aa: CASSQYEGADEQYF
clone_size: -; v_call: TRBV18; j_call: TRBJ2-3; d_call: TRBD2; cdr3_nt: TGTGCCAGCTCACCTCCCAGCCTAGCGGGCACAGATACGCAGTATTTT; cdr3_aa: CASSPPSLAGTDTQYF
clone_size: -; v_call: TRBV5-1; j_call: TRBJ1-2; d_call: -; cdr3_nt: TGCGCCAGCAGCCTATCTATAGGGGATAACTATGGCTACACCTTC; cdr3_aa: CASSLSIGDNYGYTF
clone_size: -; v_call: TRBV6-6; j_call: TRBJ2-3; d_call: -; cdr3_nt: TGTGCCAGCAGCTCCTCAGATACGCAGTATTTT; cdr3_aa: CASSSSDTQYF
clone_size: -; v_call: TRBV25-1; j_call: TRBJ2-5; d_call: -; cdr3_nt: TGTGCCAGCAGTGATGAGAGGGGGTGGGAGACCCAGTACTTC; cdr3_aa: CASSDERGWETQYF
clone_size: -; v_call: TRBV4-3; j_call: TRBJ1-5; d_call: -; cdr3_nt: TGCGCCAGCAGCCAAGATGCCCGAGGTCAGCCCCAGCATTTT; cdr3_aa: CASSQDARGQPQHF
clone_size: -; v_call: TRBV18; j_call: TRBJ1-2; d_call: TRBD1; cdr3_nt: TGTGCCAGCTCACCGACAGGGAGTAATGGCTACACCTTC; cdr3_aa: CASSPTGSNGYTF
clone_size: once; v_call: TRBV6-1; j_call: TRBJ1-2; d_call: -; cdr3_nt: TGTGCCAGCAGTGAACCCCCGGGAGACTATGGCTACACCTTC; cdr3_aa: CASSEPPGDYGYTF
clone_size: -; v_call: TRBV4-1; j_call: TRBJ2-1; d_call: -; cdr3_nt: TGCGCCAGCAGCCCGGGGAGCTCCTACAATGAGCAGTTCTTC; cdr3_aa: CASSPGSSYNEQFF
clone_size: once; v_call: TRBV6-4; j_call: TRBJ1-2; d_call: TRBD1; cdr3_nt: TGTGCCAGCATTAATGGACAGGGGCCCTATGGCTACACCTTC; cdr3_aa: CASINGQGPYGYTF
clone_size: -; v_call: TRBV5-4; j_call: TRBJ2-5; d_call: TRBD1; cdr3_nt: TGTGCCAGCAGCATCCGGGACAGGGGGCCGGTGGAGACCCAGTACTTC; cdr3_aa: CASSIRDRGPVETQYF
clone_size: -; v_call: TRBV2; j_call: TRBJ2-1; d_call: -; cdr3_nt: TGTGCCAGAAGACAGGGCCGGGGGAATGAGCAGTTCTTC; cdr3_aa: CARRQGRGNEQFF
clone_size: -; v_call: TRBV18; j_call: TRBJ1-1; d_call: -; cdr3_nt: TGTGCCAGCTCACTTGGGACTGACCAAGAAGCTTTCTTT; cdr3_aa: CASSLGTDQEAFF
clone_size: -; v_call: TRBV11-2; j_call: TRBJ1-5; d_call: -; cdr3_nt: TGTGCCAGCAGCTTAGGGGCAGGCCTTAGCAATCAGCCCCAGCATTTT; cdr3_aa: CASSLGAGLSNQPQHF
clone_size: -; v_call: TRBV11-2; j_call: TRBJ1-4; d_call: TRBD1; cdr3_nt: TGTGCCAGCAGCTTAAGTGCGTTACAGGGGGCGCATGAAAAACTGTTTTTT; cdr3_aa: CASSLSALQGAHEKLFF
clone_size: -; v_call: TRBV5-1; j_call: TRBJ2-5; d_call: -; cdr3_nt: TGCGCCAGCAGCTTGCGGGGTGCAGGCGGAAAAGAGACCCAGTACTTC; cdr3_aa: CASSLRGAGGKETQYF
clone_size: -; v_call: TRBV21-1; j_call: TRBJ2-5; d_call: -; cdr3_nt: TGTGCCAGCAGCAAAGGAGAGGGCCGATTCCAAGAGACCCAGTACTTC; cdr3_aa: CASSKGEGRFQETQYF
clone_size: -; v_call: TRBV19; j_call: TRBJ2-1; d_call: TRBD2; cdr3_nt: TGTGCCAGTAGTTTCCTAGCGGGGGGCGAGGATGAGCAGTTCTTC; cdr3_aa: CASSFLAGGEDEQFF
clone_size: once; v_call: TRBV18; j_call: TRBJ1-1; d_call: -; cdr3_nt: TGTGCCAGCTCACCACGAGGGGGTTACGAGACTGAAGCTTTCTTT; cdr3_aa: CASSPRGGYETEAFF
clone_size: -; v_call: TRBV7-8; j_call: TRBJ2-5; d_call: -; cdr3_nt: TGTGCCAGCAGCCCCACAGGGATAGAGACCCAGTACTTC; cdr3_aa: CASSPTGIETQYF
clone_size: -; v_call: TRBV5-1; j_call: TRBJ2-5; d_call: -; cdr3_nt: TGCGCCAGCAGCTTGGTGGGGAGACAAGAGACCCAGTACTTC; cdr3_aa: CASSLVGRQETQYF
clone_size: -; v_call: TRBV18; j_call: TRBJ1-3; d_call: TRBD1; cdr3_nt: TGTGCCAGCTCACCACGGACAGGATCATCTGGAAACACCATATATTTT; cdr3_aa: CASSPRTGSSGNTIYF
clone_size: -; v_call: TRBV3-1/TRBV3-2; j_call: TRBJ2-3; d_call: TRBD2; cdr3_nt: TGTGCCAGCAGCCAAGTAGGCGGACTAGCGGGGGCTCGGTATACGCAGTATTTT; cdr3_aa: CASSQVGGLAGARYTQYF
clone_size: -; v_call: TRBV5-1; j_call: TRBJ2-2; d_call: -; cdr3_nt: TGCGCCAGCAGCTCAACGAACACCGGGGAGCTGTTTTTT; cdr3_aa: CASSSTNTGELFF
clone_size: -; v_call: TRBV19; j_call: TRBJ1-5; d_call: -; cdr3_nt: TGTGCCAGTATGGCAGGGTACAATCAGCCCCAGCATTTT; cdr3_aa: CASMAGYNQPQHF
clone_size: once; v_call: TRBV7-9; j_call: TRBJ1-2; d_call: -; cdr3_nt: TGTGCCAGCAGCTTAATGGGTCAAGGACAGCAGTCTAACTATGGCTACACCTTC; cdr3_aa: CASSLMGQGQQSNYGYTF
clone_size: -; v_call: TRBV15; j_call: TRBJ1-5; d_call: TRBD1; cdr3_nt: TGTGCCACCAGCAGTCGGAGGACAGGGGCCGATCAGCCCCAGCATTTT; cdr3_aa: CATSSRRTGADQPQHF
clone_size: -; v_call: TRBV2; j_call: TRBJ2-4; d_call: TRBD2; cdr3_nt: TGTGCCAGCAGTGCCCCCGTGGGGGGGATAGCCAAAAACATTCAGTACTTC; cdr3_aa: CASSAPVGGIAKNIQYF
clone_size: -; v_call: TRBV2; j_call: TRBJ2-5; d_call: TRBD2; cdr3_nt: TGTGCCAGCAGGGAACGTCGGCGGGGGGAGACCCAGTACTTC; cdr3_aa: CASRERRRGETQYF
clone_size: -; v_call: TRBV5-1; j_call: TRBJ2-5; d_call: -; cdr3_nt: TGCGCCAGCAGGATGGCAGACCTCGGGGAGACCCAGTACTTC; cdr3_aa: CASRMADLGETQYF
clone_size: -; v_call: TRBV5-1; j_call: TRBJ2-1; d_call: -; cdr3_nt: TGCGCCAGCAGCTTTCAGGGGGGCCCCTTGAATGAGCAGTTCTTC; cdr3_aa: CASSFQGGPLNEQFF
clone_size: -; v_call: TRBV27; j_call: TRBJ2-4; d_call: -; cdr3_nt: TGTGCCAGCAGTTTACGAGGGAACATTCAGTACTTC; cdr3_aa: CASSLRGNIQYF
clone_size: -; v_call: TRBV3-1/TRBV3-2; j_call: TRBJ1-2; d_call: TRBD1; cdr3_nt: TGTGCCAGCAGCCAAGACAGGGGGTCTGGCTACACCTTC; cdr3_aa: CASSQDRGSGYTF
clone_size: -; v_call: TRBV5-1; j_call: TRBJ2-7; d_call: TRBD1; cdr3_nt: TGCGCCAGCAGCTTGGCCCAGGGGGCGGTGTACGAGCAGTACTTC; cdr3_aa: CASSLAQGAVYEQYF
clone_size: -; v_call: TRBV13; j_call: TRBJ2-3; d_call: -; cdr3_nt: TGTGCCGGTACACAGAGATTGAGCACAGATACGCAGTATTTT; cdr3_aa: CAGTQRLSTDTQYF
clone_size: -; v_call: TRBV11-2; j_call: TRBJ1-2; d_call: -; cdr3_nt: TGTGCCAGCAGCTTAGAATACCGTTCAGGTTCATATGGCTACACCTTC; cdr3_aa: CASSLEYRSGSYGYTF
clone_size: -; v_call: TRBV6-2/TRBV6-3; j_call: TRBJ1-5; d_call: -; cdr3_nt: TGTGCCAGCAGTTACCCCGGAATGGGGACAAATCAGCCCCAGCATTTT; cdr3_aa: CASSYPGMGTNQPQHF
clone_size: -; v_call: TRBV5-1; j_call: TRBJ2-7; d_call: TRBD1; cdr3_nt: TGCGCCAGCAGCCGTACCACAGGGGACTACGAGCAGTACTTC; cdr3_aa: CASSRTTGDYEQYF
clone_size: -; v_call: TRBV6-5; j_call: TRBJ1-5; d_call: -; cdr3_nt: TGTGCCAGCACTGCGGGTAGCAATCAGCCCCAGCATTTT; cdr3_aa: CASTAGSNQPQHF
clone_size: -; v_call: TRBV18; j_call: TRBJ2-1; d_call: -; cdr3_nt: TGTGCCAGCTCACCTGGAGTTTATGAGCAGTTCTTC; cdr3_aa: CASSPGVYEQFF
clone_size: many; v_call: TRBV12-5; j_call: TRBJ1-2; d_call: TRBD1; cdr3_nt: TGTGCTAGTGGTTTATATCCCGGGACAGGGATCGATGGCTACACCTTC; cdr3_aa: CASGLYPGTGIDGYTF
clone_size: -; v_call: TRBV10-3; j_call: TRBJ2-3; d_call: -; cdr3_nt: TGTGCCATCAGTCGACAACTAGATACGCAGTATTTT; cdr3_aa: CAISRQLDTQYF
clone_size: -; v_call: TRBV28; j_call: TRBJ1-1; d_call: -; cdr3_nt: TGTGCCAGCAGTTCCCCCCCCACAGTGGCAGCTTTCTTT; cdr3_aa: CASSSPPTVAAFF